This TCR beta chain is from a study of shared clonotypes between healthy human individuals. Overall study: Each donor contributed plates that comprised three CD4 naive, three CD4 memory, two CD8 naive and one CD8 memory. Findings and caveats of the study: Among non-shared clonotypes, generation probabilities were lower than among those shared by all four donors.

Concerning this clone: The antigen is undetermined. The same CDR3 arises from other DNA sequences in this sample as well.

In the source study's methods: ImmunoSEQ sequences covered only the junction and lacked quality scores; filtering therefore differed. TCRdb's copy holds only in-frame clones and misses some; the assay was immunoSEQ multiplex PCR. The DNA was the basis for D and trimming; V, J and clone size are from that table. The sample contains 650,000 to 800,000 clones, roughly 72% of which appear only once. This CDR3 region has 13 residues. The ends were cut back, 2 bases at V and 5 bases at J, with 7 bases in the middle. Germline CDR1 and CDR2: MNHNS and SASEGT. Partitioning of CD4+ cells yielded a CD45RA+ naive subset and a CD45RA-negative memory subset.

This sequence was found in a woman aged 25 to 39 in good health. Sequencing was carried out using memory CD4+ T cells sorted from blood. Subset: CD45RA-negative fraction. The chain couples TRBV6-1 to TRBJ1-5; D perhaps matches TRBD1 (5 bases). In DNA, the CDR3 is TGTGCCAGCAGTGAACAGGGAGATCAGCCCCAGCATTTT. It is translated as CASSEQGDQPQHF.